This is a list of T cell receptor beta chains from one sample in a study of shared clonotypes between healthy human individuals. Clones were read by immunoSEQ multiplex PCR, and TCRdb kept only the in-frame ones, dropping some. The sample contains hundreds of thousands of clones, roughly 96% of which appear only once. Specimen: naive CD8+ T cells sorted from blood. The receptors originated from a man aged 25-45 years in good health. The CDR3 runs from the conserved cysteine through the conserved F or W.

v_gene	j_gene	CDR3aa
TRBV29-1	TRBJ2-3	CSVSSGRALDTQYF
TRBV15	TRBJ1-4	CATSSRVGEKLFF
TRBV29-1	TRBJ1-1	CSVVVRNTEAFF
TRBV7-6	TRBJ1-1	CASSLDTAHAEAFF
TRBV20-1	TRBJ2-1	CSASRTEARFF
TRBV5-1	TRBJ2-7	CASSWVHGQGVTYEQYF
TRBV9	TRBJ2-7	CASSGIGTSGYEQYF
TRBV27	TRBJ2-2	CASRTGLLGELFF
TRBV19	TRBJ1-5	CASSITTDFGQPQHF
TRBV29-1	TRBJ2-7	CSVGGGTGDSYEQYF
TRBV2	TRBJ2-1	CASKGVDPGWTDDEQFF
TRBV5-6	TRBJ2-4	CASSLGQGNIQYF
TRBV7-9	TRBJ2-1	CASTGLAGIEQFF
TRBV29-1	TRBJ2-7	CSVEAVDTDSYEQYF
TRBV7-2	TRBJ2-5	CASSLRVGSSYQETQYF
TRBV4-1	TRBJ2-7	CASSQGVVSGNREQYF
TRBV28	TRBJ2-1	CASSLPGIHEQFF
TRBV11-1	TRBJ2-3	CASSLVAKGDTQYF
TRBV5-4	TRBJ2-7	CASSLAPSAGGVSYEQYF
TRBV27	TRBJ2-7	CASSLGWGSEQYF
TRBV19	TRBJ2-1	CASSIARGPYNEQFF
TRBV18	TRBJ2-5	CASSPKGQEVQETQYF
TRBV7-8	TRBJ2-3	CASSPTGLADFTDTQYF
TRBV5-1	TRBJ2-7	CASSFPLTTGGLADYEQYF
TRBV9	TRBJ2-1	CASSVEVLAGGIYNEQFF
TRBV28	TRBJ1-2	CASDRTGSNYGYTF
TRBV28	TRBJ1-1	CASSSETGRMNTEAFF
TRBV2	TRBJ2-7	CATHTSGTGESYEQYF
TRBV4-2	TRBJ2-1	CASSQDSYSGSSYNEQFF
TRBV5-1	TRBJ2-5	CASSSGDRQETQYF
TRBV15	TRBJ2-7	CATSRDAEQYF
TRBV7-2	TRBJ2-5	CASSLDLGRWRLTQYF
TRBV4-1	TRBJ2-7	CASSQVEASYEQYF
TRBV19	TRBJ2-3	CASSSPTSKRGIGTDTQYF
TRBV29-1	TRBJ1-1	CSVGTGHAEAFF
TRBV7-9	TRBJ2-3	CASSLGVGGGDTQYF
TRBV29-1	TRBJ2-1	CSVDLEYNNEQFF
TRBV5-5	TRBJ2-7	CASSLGTGFYEQYF
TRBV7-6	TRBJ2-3	CASSLYPGVGGGTDTQYF